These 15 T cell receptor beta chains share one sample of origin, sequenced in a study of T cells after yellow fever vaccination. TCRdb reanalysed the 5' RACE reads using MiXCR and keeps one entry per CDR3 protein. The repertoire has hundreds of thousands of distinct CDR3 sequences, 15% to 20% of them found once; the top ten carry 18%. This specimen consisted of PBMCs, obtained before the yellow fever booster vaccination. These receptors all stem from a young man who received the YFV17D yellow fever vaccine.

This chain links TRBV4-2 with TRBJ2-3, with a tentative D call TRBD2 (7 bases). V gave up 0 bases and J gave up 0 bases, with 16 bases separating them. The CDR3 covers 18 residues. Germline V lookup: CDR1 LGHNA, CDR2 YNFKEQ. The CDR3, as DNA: TGTGCCAGCAGCCAAGAGAGTTTAGGGGGGGGAAGCACAGATACGCAGTATTTT. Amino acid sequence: CASSQESLGGGSTDTQYF.

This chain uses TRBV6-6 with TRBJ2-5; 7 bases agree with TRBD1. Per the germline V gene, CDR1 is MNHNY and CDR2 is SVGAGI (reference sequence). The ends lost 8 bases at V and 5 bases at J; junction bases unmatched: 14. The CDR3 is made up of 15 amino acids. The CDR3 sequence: CASRYSNRGSETQYF. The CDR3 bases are TGTGCCAGCCGGTACTCGAACAGGGGAAGCGAGACCCAGTACTTC.

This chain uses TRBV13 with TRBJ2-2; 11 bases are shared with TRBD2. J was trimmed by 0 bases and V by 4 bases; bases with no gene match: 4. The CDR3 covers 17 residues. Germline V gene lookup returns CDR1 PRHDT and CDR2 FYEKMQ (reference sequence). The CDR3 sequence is CASSWGLADSNTGELFF. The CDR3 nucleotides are TGTGCCAGCAGCTGGGGACTAGCGGACTCGAACACCGGGGAGCTGTTTTTT.

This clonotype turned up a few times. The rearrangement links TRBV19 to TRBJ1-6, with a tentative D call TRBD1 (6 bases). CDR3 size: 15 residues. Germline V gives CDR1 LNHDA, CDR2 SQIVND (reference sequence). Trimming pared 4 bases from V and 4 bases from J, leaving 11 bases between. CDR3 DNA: TGTGCCAGTAGTAACGGACAGCCGTATAATTCACCCCTCCACTTT. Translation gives CASSNGQPYNSPLHF.

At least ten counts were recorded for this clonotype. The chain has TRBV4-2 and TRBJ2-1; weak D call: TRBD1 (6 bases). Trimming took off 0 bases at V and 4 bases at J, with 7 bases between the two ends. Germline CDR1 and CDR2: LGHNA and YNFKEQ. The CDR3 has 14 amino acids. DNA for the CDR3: TGTGCCAGCAGCCAAGAAGGGGGATACAATGAGCAGTTCTTC. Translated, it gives CASSQEGGYNEQFF.

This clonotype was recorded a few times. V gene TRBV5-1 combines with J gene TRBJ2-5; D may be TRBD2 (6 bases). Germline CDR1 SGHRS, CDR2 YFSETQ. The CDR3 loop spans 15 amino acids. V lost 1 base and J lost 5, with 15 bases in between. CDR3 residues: CASSLWGGLAETQYF. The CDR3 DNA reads TGCGCCAGCAGCTTGTGGGGCGGCCTAGCGGAGACCCAGTACTTC.

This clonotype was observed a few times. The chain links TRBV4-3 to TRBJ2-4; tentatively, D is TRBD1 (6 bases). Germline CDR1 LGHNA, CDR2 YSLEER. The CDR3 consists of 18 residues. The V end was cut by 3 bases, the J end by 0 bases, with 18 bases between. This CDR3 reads CASSQGPLRGIAKNIQYF. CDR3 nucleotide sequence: TGCGCCAGCAGCCAGGGCCCCCTTAGGGGGATAGCCAAAAACATTCAGTACTTC.

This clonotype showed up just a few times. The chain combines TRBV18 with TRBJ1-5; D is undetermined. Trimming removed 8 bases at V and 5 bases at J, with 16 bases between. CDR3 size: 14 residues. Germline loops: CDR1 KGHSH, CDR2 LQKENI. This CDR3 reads CASAEGAADQPQHF. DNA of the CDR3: TGTGCCAGCGCGGAGGGCGCAGCGGATCAGCCCCAGCATTTT.

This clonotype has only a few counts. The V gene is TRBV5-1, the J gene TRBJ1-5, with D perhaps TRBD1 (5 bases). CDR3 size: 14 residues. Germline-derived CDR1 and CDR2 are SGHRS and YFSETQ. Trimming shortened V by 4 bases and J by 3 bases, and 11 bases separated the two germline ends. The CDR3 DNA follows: TGCGCCAGCAGCCAAGACAGCTCCAATCAGCCCCAGCATTTT. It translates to CASSQDSSNQPQHF. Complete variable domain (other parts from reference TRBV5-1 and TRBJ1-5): KAGVTQTPRYLIKTRGQQVTLSCSPISGHRSVSWYQQTPGQGLQFLFEYFSETQRNKGNFPGRFSGRQFSNSRSEMNVSTLELGDSALYLCASSQDSSNQPQHFGDGTRLSIL.

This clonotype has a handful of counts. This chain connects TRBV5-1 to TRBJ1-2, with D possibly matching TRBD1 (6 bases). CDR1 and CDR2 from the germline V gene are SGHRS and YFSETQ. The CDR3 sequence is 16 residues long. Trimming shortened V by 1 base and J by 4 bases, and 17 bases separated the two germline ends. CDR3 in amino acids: CASSLFPQQGGYGYTF. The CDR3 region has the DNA TGCGCCAGCAGCTTGTTCCCTCAACAGGGTGGCTATGGCTACACCTTC.

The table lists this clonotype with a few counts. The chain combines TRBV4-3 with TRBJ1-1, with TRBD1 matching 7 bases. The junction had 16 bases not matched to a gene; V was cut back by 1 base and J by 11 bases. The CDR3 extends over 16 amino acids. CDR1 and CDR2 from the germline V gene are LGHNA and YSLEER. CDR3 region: CASSQGPTNRGEVAFF. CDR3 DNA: TGCGCCAGCAGCCAAGGGCCCACGAACAGGGGAGAGGTCGCTTTCTTT.

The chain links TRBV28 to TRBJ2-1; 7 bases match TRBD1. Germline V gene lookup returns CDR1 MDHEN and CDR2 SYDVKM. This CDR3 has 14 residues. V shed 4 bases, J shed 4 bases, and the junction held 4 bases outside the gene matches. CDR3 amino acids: CASSSPTGYNEQFF. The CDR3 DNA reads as TGTGCCAGCAGTTCGCCGACAGGGTACAATGAGCAGTTCTTC.

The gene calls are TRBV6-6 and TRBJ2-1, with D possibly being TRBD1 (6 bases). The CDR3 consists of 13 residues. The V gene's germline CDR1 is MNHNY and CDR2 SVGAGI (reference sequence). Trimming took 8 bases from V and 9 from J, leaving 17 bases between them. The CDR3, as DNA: TGTGCCAGCTTACAAGGGGGAGTGGGTGAGCAGTTCTTC. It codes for CASLQGGVGEQFF.

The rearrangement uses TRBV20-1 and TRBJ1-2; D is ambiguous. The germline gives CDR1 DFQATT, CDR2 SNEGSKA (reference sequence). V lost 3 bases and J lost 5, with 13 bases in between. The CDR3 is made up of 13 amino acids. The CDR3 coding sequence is TGCAGTGCTAGTCCTCGGGCGGATTATGGCTACACCTTC. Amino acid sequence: CSASPRADYGYTF.

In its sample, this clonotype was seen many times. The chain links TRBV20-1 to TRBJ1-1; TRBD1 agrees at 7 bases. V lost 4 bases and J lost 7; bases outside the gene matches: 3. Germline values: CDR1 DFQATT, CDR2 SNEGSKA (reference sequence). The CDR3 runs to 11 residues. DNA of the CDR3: TGCAGTGCTAAGGGACAGATTGAAGCTTTCTTT. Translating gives CSAKGQIEAFF.